These T cell receptor beta chains were read from a single sample in a study of OX40 agonist ivuxolimab in advanced cancers. Some clones are missing from TCRdb's copy, which holds only in-frame ones; the method was immunoSEQ multiplex PCR. This sample has 75,000 to 100,000 clones; around 85% occur once, and the top ten carry roughly 5%. Source: CD4+ or CD8+ T cells sorted from blood, taken in a trial of the OX40 agonist ivuxolimab. The receptors shown here come from an adult with an advanced solid tumor such as melanoma, head and neck, liver or kidney cancer. Both conserved end residues are part of each CDR3. The order of the fields is clone size, J gene, D gene, V gene, CDR3 protein, CDR3 DNA. A D gene is named only where the DNA matches it firmly. Not every row has a clone size; where given, it reads once, few, many or a size class.

>once|TRBJ1-1|NA|TRBV11-3
CASSLGGRANTEAFF
TGTGCCAGCAGCTTAGGAGGGCGGGCGAACACTGAAGCTTTCTTT
>NA|TRBJ2-6|NA|TRBV5-1
CASSFSLSGANVLTF
TGCGCCAGCAGCTTCTCCCTCTCTGGGGCCAACGTCCTGACTTTC
>NA|TRBJ1-5|NA|TRBV19
CASSIGRNQPQHF
TGTGCCAGTAGTATTGGGCGGAATCAGCCCCAGCATTTT
>NA|TRBJ2-7|TRBD1|TRBV28
CASSPRGTGNEQYF
TGTGCCAGCAGTCCCCGCGGGACAGGGAACGAGCAGTACTTC
>NA|TRBJ1-3|TRBD1|TRBV4-2
CASSLDRDRNTIYF
TGTGCCAGCAGCCTAGACAGGGATAGAAACACCATATATTTT
>NA|TRBJ2-5|TRBD1|TRBV6-5
CASSPGDRGRETQYF
TGTGCCAGCAGTCCCGGGGACAGGGGGCGAGAGACCCAGTACTTC
>NA|TRBJ1-1|TRBD1|TRBV29-1
CSATGAAAFF
TGCAGCGCTACAGGGGCGGCAGCTTTCTTT
>few|TRBJ1-2|NA|TRBV15
CATSRDRSSYGYTF
TGTGCCACCAGCAGAGATCGGAGCAGCTATGGCTACACCTTC
>NA|TRBJ1-1|NA|TRBV7-7
CASSILQGTEAFF
TGTGCTAGCAGCATATTACAGGGAACTGAAGCTTTCTTT
>once|TRBJ2-7|NA|TRBV7-2
CASSLTSYEQYF
TGTGCCAGCAGCTTGACCTCCTACGAGCAGTACTTC
>NA|TRBJ2-7|TRBD2|TRBV2
CASSDWGLAEEQYF
TGTGCCAGCAGTGATTGGGGACTAGCGGAAGAGCAGTACTTC
>NA|TRBJ2-6|NA|TRBV5-8
CASSLEVAPGANVLTF
TGTGCCAGCAGCTTGGAAGTAGCTCCTGGGGCCAACGTCCTGACTTTC
>NA|TRBJ2-3|NA|TRBV2
CASSGMADTQYF
TGTGCCAGCAGCGGAATGGCAGATACGCAGTATTTT
>NA|TRBJ1-5|NA|TRBV27
CASSNGSNQPQHF
TGTGCCAGCAGTAACGGTAGCAATCAGCCCCAGCATTTT
>NA|TRBJ1-5|NA|TRBV6-6
CASSYLLAGGNQPQHF
TGTGCCAGCAGTTACTTACTGGCGGGAGGAAATCAGCCCCAGCATTTT
>NA|TRBJ1-1|NA|TRBV19
CASRSSPDTEAFF
TGTGCCAGTAGGAGTTCCCCTGACACTGAAGCTTTCTTT
>NA|TRBJ1-1|NA|TRBV6-6
CASSARTPEAFF
TGTGCCAGCAGTGCCCGGACACCAGAAGCTTTCTTT
>NA|TRBJ1-5|NA|TRBV6-1
CASIADSNQPQHF
TGTGCCAGCATAGCTGATAGCAATCAGCCCCAGCATTTT
>NA|TRBJ1-2|TRBD1|TRBV7-6
CAVGGQGGNYGYTF
TGTGCCGTCGGGGGACAGGGGGGGAACTATGGCTACACCTTC
>NA|TRBJ2-2|NA|TRBV5-1
CAIPDLNTGELFF
TGCGCCATCCCGGACTTGAACACCGGGGAGCTGTTTTTT
>NA|TRBJ2-6|NA|TRBV7-2
CASSLGDSSGANVLTF
TGTGCCAGCAGCTTAGGCGACAGCTCTGGGGCCAACGTCCTGACTTTC
>once|TRBJ1-1|NA|TRBV28
CASSLWQTGKRTEAFF
TGTGCCAGCAGTTTATGGCAAACAGGGAAAAGGACTGAAGCTTTCTTT
>NA|TRBJ1-3|NA|TRBV6-5
CASRSGRSIRNTIYF
TGTGCCAGCAGGTCGGGACGCTCCATTCGAAACACCATATATTTT
>once|TRBJ2-7|TRBD2|TRBV10-3
CAISPRDAGESYEQYF
TGTGCCATCAGCCCCCGGGACGCGGGGGAATCCTACGAGCAGTACTTC
>NA|TRBJ1-3|NA|TRBV6-1
CASSEASDSSGNTIYF
TGTGCCAGCAGTGAAGCGTCCGACTCCTCTGGAAACACCATATATTTT
>NA|TRBJ1-2|TRBD1|TRBV29-1
CSAGQGGGYTF
TGCAGCGCGGGACAGGGTGGTGGCTACACCTTC
>NA|TRBJ2-1|TRBD2|TRBV27
CASSLNLAGPRNSYNEQFF
TGTGCCAGCAGTTTAAATTTAGCGGGACCCCGAAACTCCTACAATGAGCAGTTCTTC
>NA|TRBJ2-3|NA|TRBV5-4
CASSSASSTDTQYF
TGTGCCAGCAGCTCCGCCAGCAGCACAGATACGCAGTATTTT
>NA|TRBJ2-4|NA|TRBV7-3
CASSLGGSKNIQYF
TGTGCCAGCAGCTTAGGGGGCTCCAAAAACATTCAGTACTTC
>NA|TRBJ2-7|TRBD1|TRBV9
CASSVGQAPQEEQYF
TGTGCCAGCAGCGTCGGACAGGCCCCGCAGGAGGAGCAGTACTTC
>NA|TRBJ2-5|NA|TRBV5-6
CASSPDGGETQYF
TGTGCCAGCAGCCCGGATGGGGGGGAGACCCAGTACTTC
>NA|TRBJ2-7|NA|TRBV30
CAWGTSSYEQYF
TGTGCCTGGGGGACAAGCTCCTACGAGCAGTACTTC
>once|TRBJ2-1|TRBD2|TRBV7-9
CASSLVLGLAGANEQFF
TGTGCCAGCAGCTTAGTTTTAGGGCTAGCGGGAGCGAATGAGCAGTTCTTC
>NA|TRBJ1-5|TRBD1|TRBV7-6
CASSHGQGPNQPQHF
TGTGCCAGCAGCCATGGACAGGGACCCAATCAGCCCCAGCATTTT
>NA|TRBJ1-5|NA|TRBV19
CASSIVGSNQPQHF
TGTGCCAGTAGTATAGTAGGGTCGAATCAGCCCCAGCATTTT
>NA|TRBJ2-1|TRBD2|TRBV5-6
CASRVDGLGIYNEQFF
TGTGCCAGTCGCGTTGATGGACTAGGGATATACAATGAGCAGTTCTTC
>NA|TRBJ1-5|TRBD1|TRBV30
CAWNFGQDNQPQHF
TGTGCCTGGAATTTTGGACAGGACAATCAGCCCCAGCATTTT
>NA|TRBJ2-3|NA|TRBV7-6
CASSLASTDTQYF
TGTGCCAGCAGCTTAGCGAGCACAGATACGCAGTATTTT
>NA|TRBJ2-3|TRBD2|TRBV4-3
CASCPGLAGGTQYF
TGCGCCAGCTGTCCGGGACTAGCGGGAGGCACGCAGTATTTT
>NA|TRBJ1-5|NA|TRBV6-5
CASSRTQGWNQPQHF
TGTGCCAGCAGCCGAACACAGGGTTGGAATCAGCCCCAGCATTTT
>NA|TRBJ1-2|NA|TRBV29-1
CSVTDLDGYTF
TGCAGCGTGACCGACTTAGATGGCTACACCTTC
>NA|TRBJ2-2|NA|TRBV10-2
CASSESLLPGELFF
TGCGCCAGCAGTGAGTCACTTTTACCCGGGGAGCTGTTTTTT